Below, one T cell receptor beta chain is given with its context. Its antigen is currently unknown. Primers for the PCR totalled 60 Vbeta and 13 Jbeta. Some clones are missing from TCRdb's copy, which holds only in-frame ones; the method was immunoSEQ multiplex PCR. The sample shows 100,000 to 150,000 clones, 70% to 80% of them seen only once. These data are taken from a study of cytomegalovirus exposure and HLA in healthy donors. Study-level results: A prior analysis recorded that most TCR beta V segments were productive about 90% or about 30% of the time. It was in a later analysis that TCR association rates were seen to vary by HLA locus, highest for DRB1 and lowest for HLA-C.

Each donor was healthy, and each was a bone marrow donor. Each donor was nominally healthy when sampled (though unrecorded immune exposures were likely). The germline CDR1 and CDR2 sequences are SGHRS and YFSETQ. This CDR3 comprises 13 residues. Trimming left V 0 bases short and J 4 bases short, with 7 bases between. The V gene is TRBV5-1, the J gene TRBJ1-2, with D perhaps TRBD1 (5 bases). The sample consisted of PBMCs. This clonotype was obtained from a man younger than 35 in good health and CMV-seronegative. The CDR3 nucleotides read TGCGCCAGCAGCTTGGGACAGTTCTATGGCTACACCTTC. Its protein product is CASSLGQFYGYTF.